This T cell receptor (beta chain) was found in a study of blood T cell repertoires in COVID-19. Study-wide background: Acute and convalescent COVID-19 specimens originated in the United States, Italy and Spain. PBMCs, B-cell-depleted T cells, or T cells were the source of the cDNA or gDNA that made up the material.

Germline V gene sequence: CDR1 SNHLY, CDR2 FYNNEI. V was pared by 1 base and J by 2 bases, with 0 bases of the junction left unmatched. The CDR3 has 14 amino acids. The assay was immunoSEQ multiplex PCR, and TCRdb's table has in-frame clones only and misses some. Here the sample spans 85,000 to 90,000 clones, around 80% being singletons. This clone has just one count. The TCR comes from a woman aged 80 or over with active or convalescent COVID-19. The specimen sequenced was peripheral blood. The rearrangement uses TRBV2 and TRBJ2-5, with 8 bases aligning to TRBD1. This chain's CDR3 is CASSEGQGQETQYF. In DNA, the CDR3 is TGTGCCAGCAGTGAAGGACAGGGGCAAGAGACCCAGTACTTC.